These 30 T cell receptor beta chains were all obtained from the same sample, sequenced in a study of blood T cell repertoires in COVID-19. Here immunoSEQ multiplex PCR was the method, and the copy in TCRdb shows in-frame clones only, minus some. The sample has just under 60,000 clones, around nine tenths seen once. The sequencing input was peripheral blood. These TCRs come from a human donor with active COVID-19. The donor label of this sample is uncertain.

This chain links TRBV7-9 with TRBJ2-1; TRBD2 agrees at 10 bases. The CDR3 is 15 amino acids. The germline CDR1 and CDR2 sequences are SEHNR and FQNEAQ (reference sequence). Trimming at V came to 6 bases and at J to 7 bases, leaving 9 bases not matched to a gene. CDR3 nucleotides: TGTGCCAGCAGTTGGCTAGCGGGAGACGTAAATGAGCAGTTCTTC. Translation: CASSWLAGDVNEQFF.

The rearrangement links TRBV4-3 to TRBJ1-1; a possible D gene is TRBD1 (5 bases). In germline, CDR1 is LGHNA, CDR2 YSLEER. This CDR3 contains 14 residues. Trimming cost V 1 base and J 6 bases, with 12 bases left between them. The CDR3 DNA reads TGCGCCAGCAGCCAAGCCGCAGGGTCCGCTGAAGCTTTCTTT. Translating gives CASSQAAGSAEAFF.

This chain connects TRBV7-8 to TRBJ2-7; D may be TRBD2 (6 bases). The V and J ends lost 4 bases and 0 bases respectively, with 13 bases between them. Looked up from germline, CDR1 is SGHVS and CDR2 is FQNEAQ. The length of the CDR3 is 15 residues. The CDR3 DNA reads as TGTGCCAGCAGCTCACCCGGGACTTACTCCTACGAGCAGTACTTC. It is translated as CASSSPGTYSYEQYF. Complete variable domain (other parts from reference TRBV7-8 and TRBJ2-7): GAGVSQSPRYKVAKRGQDVALRCDPISGHVSLFWYQQALGQGPEFLTYFQNEAQLDKSGLPSDRFFAERPEGSVSTLKIQRTQQEDSAVYLCASSSPGTYSYEQYFGPGTRLTVT.

This clone was seen only once. V and J are TRBV7-2 and TRBJ2-1; D may be TRBD1 (6 bases). The CDR3 length is 16 residues. Germline loops: CDR1 SGHTA, CDR2 FQGNSA. V lost 2 bases and J 5 bases, leaving 16 bases between the germline ends. The CDR3 reads CASSLRPGQTNNEQFF. Written as DNA, the CDR3 is TGTGCCAGCAGCTTACGGCCGGGACAAACAAACAATGAGCAGTTCTTC.

V is TRBV9 and J is TRBJ1-6; D is unclear. The CDR3 runs to 19 residues. Germline CDR1 SGDLS, CDR2 YYNGEE. The V end lost 0 bases, the J end lost 0 bases, and 16 bases lay between the germline ends. CDR3 region: CASSVDGGDRYSYNSPLHF. CDR3 in DNA: TGTGCCAGCAGCGTAGACGGCGGCGATAGGTACTCCTATAATTCACCCCTCCACTTT.

The V gene is TRBV5-4, the J gene TRBJ1-3; D unclear. CDR1 and CDR2 from the germline V gene are SGHNT and YYREEE (reference sequence). The CDR3 spans 15 residues. Between the trimmed V and J ends, which lost 3 bases and 3 bases, there was a span of 13 bases. The CDR3 nucleotides read TGTGCCAGCAGCTACCGCGGAAGCAGTGGAAACACCATATATTTT. It encodes CASSYRGSSGNTIYF.

The V and J genes are TRBV2 and TRBJ2-7; possibly TRBD1 for D (6 bases). Germline CDR1 is SNHLY and CDR2 is FYNNEI. The length of the CDR3 is 13 residues. Trimming removed 3 bases from V and 9 bases from J, with 15 bases in between. The CDR3 DNA reads TGTGCCAGCAGTGACAGGGGAACAATAGGGCAGTACTTC. Its translation is CASSDRGTIGQYF.

The CDR3 region is CSVSHNEQFF. As DNA, the CDR3 is TGCAGCGTGAGCCACAATGAGCAGTTCTTC. This chain joins TRBV29-1 and TRBJ2-1; D not certain. The ends were cut back, 6 bases at V and 5 bases at J, with 5 bases in the middle. This CDR3 comprises 10 residues. Germline CDR1 and CDR2: SQVTM and ANQGSEA.

This CDR3 reads CASSQDWGTSAEYF. The CDR3 nucleotides are TGCGCCAGCAGCCAAGATTGGGGTACTAGCGCCGAGTACTTC. This rearrangement joins TRBV4-3 to TRBJ2-7; 7 nucleotides agree with TRBD2. Germline loops: CDR1 LGHNA, CDR2 YSLEER. This CDR3 is 14 amino acids long. J gave up 11 bases and V 0 bases, and 10 bases lay outside the gene matches.

The V and J genes are TRBV2 and TRBJ2-1; 7 bases map to TRBD2. Germline CDR1 is SNHLY and CDR2 is FYNNEI. After removal of 3 bases from V and 4 bases from J, the junction contained 6 bases not matched to a gene. This CDR3 contains 15 residues. CDR3 amino acids: CASSEQRGAYNEQFF. Written as DNA, the CDR3 is TGTGCCAGCAGTGAGCAGCGGGGCGCTTACAATGAGCAGTTCTTC.

The chain couples TRBV3-1 (or the pseudogene TRBV3-2) to TRBJ1-2, with D perhaps TRBD1 (6 bases). The ends were cut back, 7 bases at V and 8 bases at J, with 17 bases in the middle. The V gene's germline CDR1 is LGHDT and CDR2 YNNKEL (reference sequence). This CDR3 comprises 13 residues. The CDR3 protein is CASIRRGGGGYTF. CDR3 nucleotides: TGTGCCAGCATCCGCCGGGGGGGCGGGGGCTACACCTTC.

The chain's CDR3 is CASSRATNEKLFF. CDR3 in DNA: TGTGCCAGCAGCCGGGCAACTAATGAAAAACTGTTTTTT. The rearrangement links TRBV7-2 to TRBJ1-4; D gene ambiguous. V lost 5 bases, J lost 0 bases, and 4 bases lay in between. Per the germline V gene, CDR1 is SGHTA and CDR2 is FQGNSA. CDR3 size: 13 residues.

The chain recombines TRBV7-9 with TRBJ1-1; D unresolved. V lost 3 bases and J 4 bases, leaving 12 bases between the germline ends. Germline V gene sequence: CDR1 SEHNR, CDR2 FQNEAQ (reference sequence). This CDR3 spans 14 amino acids. The DNA for the CDR3 is TGTGCCAGCAGCTTTGGAGGTGCCGGCACTGAAGCTTTCTTT. Translating it yields CASSFGGAGTEAFF.

The CDR3 DNA sequence: TGTGCCAGCAGCCGGGGTGGGGAGACCCAGTACTTC. It translates to CASSRGGETQYF. The rearrangement uses TRBV5-6 and TRBJ2-5; maybe TRBD2 (5 bases). The V gene lost 4 bases and the J gene lost 5 bases, with 9 bases spanning the gap. CDR3 length: 12 amino acids. Germline CDR1 is SGHDT and CDR2 is YYEEEE.

The CDR3 region has the DNA TGTGCCAGCAGTGTGACAGGGGGTGGCTATGGCTACACCTTC. Its protein product is CASSVTGGGYGYTF. The V gene is TRBV27, the J gene TRBJ1-2; 9 bases are a match to TRBD1. The CDR3 is made up of 14 amino acids. The V segment lost 5 bases and the J segment 4 bases; nucleotides outside the gene matches: 5. Germline V lookup: CDR1 MNHEY, CDR2 SMNVEV (reference sequence).

The sample holds one count of this clone. The chain employs TRBV7-3 and TRBJ2-1, with a possible D match to TRBD1 (5 bases). V lost 1 base to trimming and J lost 0 bases, with 7 bases between them. This CDR3 has 15 residues. CDR1 SGHTA and CDR2 FQGTGA come from the germline V gene. This CDR3 reads CASSLMQGSYNEQFF. DNA of the CDR3: TGTGCCAGCAGCTTAATGCAGGGCTCCTACAATGAGCAGTTCTTC.

This clone occurred once. The chain recombines TRBV9 with TRBJ2-1, with TRBD2 matching over 8 bases. Trimming cost V 0 bases and J 9 bases; bases outside gene matches: 2. Germline V gene data show CDR1 as SGDLS and CDR2 as YYNGEE. The CDR3 runs 13 residues. The CDR3 DNA is TGTGCCAGCAGCGTAGTCCGGGGGGGTGAGCAGTTCTTC. Its translation: CASSVVRGGEQFF.

V and J are TRBV7-8 and TRBJ1-2; D is possibly TRBD1 (6 bases). With 5 bases removed from V and 2 bases from J, the gap between germline ends came to 15 bases. The CDR3 is 15 residues long. The germline V gene encodes CDR1 SGHVS and CDR2 FQNEAQ. The CDR3 protein is CASSTRGQPNYGYTF. The CDR3, as DNA: TGTGCCAGCAGCACCCGGGGACAACCCAACTATGGCTACACCTTC.

This clone has just one count. This chain links TRBV5-5 with TRBJ2-2, with D uncertain. CDR1 is SGHKS, CDR2 YYEKEE, per germline (reference sequence). Trimming pared 4 bases from V and 1 base from J, leaving 5 bases between. There are 13 residues in the CDR3. The CDR3 bases are TGTGCCAGCAGCCCAGGGAACACCGGGGAGCTGTTTTTT. Translated: CASSPGNTGELFF.

The chain has TRBV19 and TRBJ2-5; TRBD1 matches at 9 bases. Germline CDR1 LNHDA, CDR2 SQIVND (reference sequence). The V segment lost 6 bases and the J segment 1 base; nucleotides outside the gene matches: 6. This CDR3 is built from 15 residues. The CDR3 DNA reads as TGTGCCAGTAGACTAAGGGACAGGGTCCAAGAGACCCAGTACTTC. This sequence encodes CASRLRDRVQETQYF.

This rearrangement joins TRBV28 to TRBJ2-7; 8 bases are a match to TRBD1. The V gene end was trimmed by 8 bases and the J gene end by 7 bases; junction bases not matched to a gene: 19. Germline lookup yields CDR1 MDHEN and CDR2 SYDVKM. The CDR3 is 16 amino acids. Here the CDR3 DNA reads TGTGCCAGCGGCACGACAGCCGGGACAGGCCTTAAAGAGCAGTACTTC. Its translation: CASGTTAGTGLKEQYF.

CDR3: CASRDTNLETQYF. The CDR3 coding sequence is TGTGCCAGTAGAGACACCAATTTGGAGACCCAGTACTTC. The chain recombines TRBV19 with TRBJ2-5; D uncertain. Trimming removed 6 bases from V and 5 bases from J, with 13 bases in between. Germline CDR1 is LNHDA and CDR2 is SQIVND (reference sequence). The CDR3 totals 13 residues. The whole variable domain, remainder taken from reference TRBV19 and TRBJ2-5, is DGGITQSPKYLFRKEGQNVTLSCEQNLNHDAMYWYRQDPGQGLRLIYYSQIVNDFQKGDIAEGYSVSREKKESFPLTVTSAQKNPTAFYLCASRDTNLETQYFGPGTRLLVL.

V is TRBV6-2 or TRBV6-3 and J is TRBJ2-1; 11 positions match TRBD2. V shed 5 bases and J 3 bases; nucleotides not matched to a gene: 6. Germline assignment: CDR1 MNHEY and CDR2 SVGEGT. This CDR3 has 16 amino acids. The CDR3 DNA is TGTGCCAGCAGTCGTTTAGCGGGAGGGAACTACAATGAGCAGTTCTTC. As protein: CASSRLAGGNYNEQFF.

J is TRBJ2-5 and V is TRBV24-1, with D tentatively TRBD1 (5 bases). This CDR3 has 14 amino acids. Looked up from germline, CDR1 is KGHDR and CDR2 is SFDVKD. V was shortened by 4 bases and J by 4 bases, with 12 bases between the two germline ends. The CDR3 reads CATSDSVRGETQYF. The CDR3 region has the DNA TGTGCCACCAGTGACTCCGTTAGGGGAGAGACCCAGTACTTC.

V and J are TRBV5-6 and TRBJ2-5; tentative D call: TRBD1 (5 bases). V shed 0 bases and J shed 2 bases, with 14 bases lying between them. The CDR3 consists of 16 residues. Per the germline V gene, CDR1 is SGHDT and CDR2 is YYEEEE. The CDR3 sequence is CASSLALGQRQETQYF. CDR3 nucleotides: TGTGCCAGCAGCTTGGCCCTGGGGCAACGACAAGAGACCCAGTACTTC. Full variable domain (rest looked up from reference TRBV5-6 and TRBJ2-5): DAGVTQSPTHLIKTRGQQVTLRCSPKSGHDTVSWYQQALGQGPQFIFQYYEEEERQRGNFPDRFSGHQFPNYSSELNVNALLLGDSALYLCASSLALGQRQETQYFGPGTRLLVL.

J is TRBJ1-2 and V is TRBV7-9, with a possible D match to TRBD1 (6 bases). V lost 8 bases to trimming and J lost 8 bases, with 15 bases between them. Germline V gene sequence: CDR1 SEHNR, CDR2 FQNEAQ (reference sequence). The length of the CDR3 is 12 residues. The CDR3 DNA sequence: TGTGCCAGCGCTACGGGGGGGCGCGGCTACACCTTC. Translating it yields CASATGGRGYTF.

The rearrangement uses TRBV2 and TRBJ1-4; D ambiguous. Trimming removed 5 bases from V and 7 bases from J, with 17 bases in between. Germline CDR1 and CDR2: SNHLY and FYNNEI. The CDR3 contains 15 residues. The DNA of the CDR3 is TGTGCCAGCAGTCCCCGTTGGGGAGGTAGTGAAAAACTGTTTTTT. It encodes CASSPRWGGSEKLFF. The full variable domain, in which reference TRBV2 and TRBJ1-4 provide the parts outside the CDR3, is EPEVTQTPSHQVTQMGQEVILRCVPISNHLYFYWYRQILGQKVEFLVSFYNNEISEKSEIFDDQFSVERPDGSNFTLKIRSTKLEDSAMYFCASSPRWGGSEKLFFGSGTQLSVL.

The CDR3 coding sequence is TGTGCCAGCAGAAGTAATAGGGACAGGGGGGCAAAAGCTTTCTTT. Translated, it gives CASRSNRDRGAKAFF. The V call is TRBV28, the J call TRBJ1-1; 11 bases are a match to TRBD1. The CDR3 totals 15 residues. The V segment lost 6 bases and the J segment 9 bases; nucleotides outside the gene matches: 12. CDR1 and CDR2 (germline): MDHEN, SYDVKM.

The genes are TRBV10-3 and TRBJ1-5, with 11 positions matching TRBD1. The CDR3 totals 16 residues. CDR1 is ENHRY, CDR2 SYGVKD, per germline. The V and J ends lost 0 bases and 6 bases, in that order; junction bases with no gene match: 4. Here the CDR3 DNA reads TGTGCCATCAGTGAGTCCGGGACAGGGGGACGTCAGCCCCAGCATTTT. Translated: CAISESGTGGRQPQHF.

The rearrangement links TRBV11-2 to TRBJ2-5; perhaps TRBD2 as D (7 bases). CDR3 length equals 17 residues. V was cut by 5 bases and J by 3 bases, with 22 bases left in between. Germline-derived CDR1 and CDR2 are SGHAT and FQNNGV. The CDR3 loop reads CASSPGGGDPGEETQYF. In DNA, the CDR3 is TGTGCCAGCAGCCCAGGAGGGGGGGACCCCGGGGAAGAGACCCAGTACTTC. Filled out from reference TRBV11-2 and TRBJ2-5, the complete variable domain reads EAGVAQSPRYKIIEKRQSVAFWCNPISGHATLYWYQQILGQGPKLLIQFQNNGVVDDSQLPKDRFSAERLKGVDSTLKIQPAKLEDSAVYLCASSPGGGDPGEETQYFGPGTRLLVL.